This section outlines one TCR beta chain sequence together with its context. Its antigen is as yet unknown. These data come from a study of cytomegalovirus exposure and HLA in healthy donors. Study-level points and caveats: Three CMV-associated chains were confirmed in vitro to be specific for CMV antigens. The investigators catalogued 164 TCR beta chains as cytomegalovirus-associated. Earlier analysis yielded a pattern in which most TCR beta V segments were productive about 90% or about 30% of the time.

There are 13 residues in the CDR3. Germline CDR1 and CDR2: MNHEY and SVGAGI. Trimming at V came to 6 bases and at J to 0 bases, leaving 2 bases not matched to a gene. In the PCR, 60 Vbeta and 13 Jbeta primers were used. Produced via immunoSEQ multiplex PCR; TCRdb's table is partial and in-frame only. The table records about 130,000 clones, about 82% of them present only once. This sequence originates from a boy younger than 18 in good health and CMV-seronegative. The chain employs TRBV6-5 and TRBJ2-7, with 7 positions matching TRBD2. The sample consisted of PBMCs. The CDR3 coding sequence is TGTGCCAGCAGGAGCGGGGACTCCTACGAGCAGTACTTC. Translated: CASRSGDSYEQYF.